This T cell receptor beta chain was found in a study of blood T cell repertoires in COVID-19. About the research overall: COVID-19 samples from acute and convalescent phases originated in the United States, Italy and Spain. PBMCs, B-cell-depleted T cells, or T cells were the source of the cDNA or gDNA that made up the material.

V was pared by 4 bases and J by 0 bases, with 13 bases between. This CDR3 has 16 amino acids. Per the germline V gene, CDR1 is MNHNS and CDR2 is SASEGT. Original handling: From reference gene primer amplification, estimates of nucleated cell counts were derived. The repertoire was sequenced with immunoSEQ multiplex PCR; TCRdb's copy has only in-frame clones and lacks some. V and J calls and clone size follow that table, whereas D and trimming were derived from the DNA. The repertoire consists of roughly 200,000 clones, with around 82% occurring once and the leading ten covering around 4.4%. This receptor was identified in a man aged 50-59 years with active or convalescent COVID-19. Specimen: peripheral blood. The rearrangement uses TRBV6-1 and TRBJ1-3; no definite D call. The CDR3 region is CASSVDSVSSGNTIYF. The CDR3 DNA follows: TGTGCCAGCAGTGTGGACTCGGTTAGCTCTGGAAACACCATATATTTT.